The 29 T cell receptor beta chains presented below share a single source sample, sequenced in a study of T cells in women clearing cervical HPV infection. Here immunoSEQ multiplex PCR was the method, and the copy in TCRdb shows in-frame clones only, minus some. This sample's table reports tens of thousands of clones. Input material: blood buffy coat. These receptors came from a woman between 18 and 70 years old with a cervical HPV16 infection that either progressed to CIN3+ or cleared (not recorded which).

The sequenced CDR3 bases are TGTGCCTGGAGTGTTATAGGACATATGAACACTGAA. Encoded protein: CAWSVIGHMNTE. The full CDR3 protein reads CAWSVIGHMNTEAFF. This rearrangement joins TRBV30 to TRBJ1-1, with D tentatively TRBD1 (5 bases). The read is 3 residues too short to cover the CDR3 end, so that end is filled in from the germline J gene. CDR1 is GTSNPN and CDR2 is SVGIG in the germline V gene (reference sequence). The ends were cut back, 0 bases at V and 0 bases at J, with 11 bases in the middle. The length of the CDR3 is 15 residues.

Regarding this clone: The CDR3 end is not reached by the read, which stops 3 residues before it; the germline J gene fills it in. This sequence joins TRBV5-1 and TRBJ1-4; no firm D call. Trimming pared 3 bases from V and 1 base from J, leaving 10 bases between. CDR3 length: 15 residues. CDR1 SGHRS and CDR2 YFSETQ come from the germline V gene. The part of the CDR3 DNA that was read is TGCGCCAGCAGCTCGGCGGGGATAACTAATGAAAAA. Residues: CASSSAGITNEK. The CDR3 in its entirety is CASSSAGITNEKLFF.

As regards this clone: The DNA ends 3 residues before the CDR3 does, and the rest of the CDR3 is filled in from the germline J gene. The chain joins TRBV6-4 to TRBJ2-1; TRBD1 aligns across 8 bases. The CDR3 loop spans 15 amino acids. Per the germline V gene, CDR1 is MRHNA and CDR2 is SNTAGT. After removal of 0 bases from V and 6 bases from J, the junction contained 4 bases not matched to a gene. CDR3 bases read: TGTGCCAGCAGTGACTCAGGCACAGGGGGCAATGAG. It translates to CASSDSGTGGNE. The entire CDR3 is CASSDSGTGGNEQFF.

Concerning this clone itself: The read terminates 3 residues ahead of where the CDR3 ends, so the germline J gene completes it. This chain uses TRBV20-1 with TRBJ2-5, with D possibly being TRBD2 (6 bases). Germline CDR1 is DFQATT and CDR2 is SNEGSKA (reference sequence). Trimming shortened V by 2 bases and J by 4 bases, and 38 bases separated the two germline ends. This CDR3 comprises 22 residues. Incomplete CDR3 DNA: TGCAGTGCTAGACGAGGACCCGGACAAGAACCGGGGCGGGGTGCCATGTCAGAGACC. It codes for CSARRGPGQEPGRGAMSET. The complete CDR3 reads CSARRGPGQEPGRGAMSETQYF.

About this clone: The read falls 3 residues short of the CDR3 end, and the missing part is taken from the germline J gene. The chain employs TRBV10-3 and TRBJ1-3; 8 bases are shared with TRBD1. Germline CDR1 and CDR2: ENHRY and SYGVKD. V trimming: 2 bases; J trimming: 6 bases; junction bases outside the gene matches: 3. CDR3 length: 14 amino acids. The CDR3 region is CAISEGQGVNTIYF. Partial CDR3 DNA: TGTGCCATCAGTGAGGGACAGGGAGTAAACACC.

Comments on this clone: The read gets to within 3 residues of the CDR3 end, and the germline J gene fills in the rest. V is TRBV6-1 and J is TRBJ1-5, with D perhaps TRBD1 (5 bases). Per the germline V gene, CDR1 is MNHNS and CDR2 is SASEGT. Trimming stripped 1 base from V and 2 bases from J, with 9 bases between. The CDR3 spans 15 residues. This chain's CDR3 is CASSEDRYGNQPQHF. CDR3 DNA, as far as it was read: TGTGCCAGCAGTGAAGACAGGTATGGCAATCAGCCC.

Worth noting for this clone: The read comes to an end 3 residues before the CDR3 does, leaving the germline J gene to fill in the end. The chain uses TRBV9 and TRBJ1-4, with a weak D call TRBD1 (5 bases). CDR1 and CDR2 from the germline V gene are SGDLS and YYNGEE. There are 14 residues in the CDR3. V shed 2 bases and J shed 6 bases, with 11 bases lying between them. Partial CDR3 DNA: TGTGCCAGCAGCGTCATGGGGGGGGATGAAAAA. As protein: CASSVMGGDEK. The whole CDR3 protein reads CASSVMGGDEKLFF.

Concerning this clone: With the read ending 3 residues before the CDR3 end, the germline J gene is used to fill in that end. V gene TRBV2 combines with J gene TRBJ2-1; D uncertain. The CDR3 consists of 12 residues. In germline, CDR1 is SNHLY, CDR2 FYNNEI. Trimming removed 2 bases at V and 4 bases at J, with 3 bases between. CDR3 DNA (partial): TGTGCCAGCAGTGAACAGTACAATGAG. Its protein is CASSEQYNE. The complete CDR3 protein is CASSEQYNEQFF.

With regard to this clone: The CDR3 is cut off 3 residues early in the read; its end comes from the germline J gene. The chain couples TRBV7-6 to TRBJ2-5; D not resolved. CDR3 length equals 14 residues. V was pared by 1 base and J by 2 bases, with 8 bases between. The germline V gene has CDR1 SGHVS and CDR2 FNYEAQ. The part of the CDR3 DNA that was read is TGTGCCAGCAGCTTAGGCTGGGCACAAGAGACC. It encodes CASSLGWAQET. The full-length CDR3 reads as CASSLGWAQETQYF. Variable domain in full (rest from reference TRBV7-6 and TRBJ2-5): GAGVSQSPRYKVTKRGQDVALRCDPISGHVSLYWYRQALGQGPEFLTYFNYEAQQDKSGLPNDRFSAERPEGSISTLTIQRTEQRDSAMYRCASSLGWAQETQYFGPGTRLLVL.

Points on this clone: The read falls 3 residues short of the CDR3 end, and the missing part is taken from the germline J gene. The V call is TRBV2, the J call TRBJ2-7; 7 bases are a match to TRBD2. The CDR3 is made up of 15 amino acids. The V segment lost 0 bases and the J segment 4 bases; nucleotides outside the gene matches: 6. Germline CDR1 is SNHLY and CDR2 is FYNNEI. CDR3 sequence: CASSEAWDYRYEQYF. The covered CDR3 bases are TGTGCCAGCAGTGAAGCATGGGACTACCGATACGAG.

With respect to this clone: The CDR3 extends 3 residues past the end of the read, so its final part is completed from the germline J gene. V gene TRBV19 combines with J gene TRBJ2-7, with 11 bases identical to TRBD1. In germline, CDR1 is LNHDA, CDR2 SQIVND (reference sequence). The CDR3 spans 16 residues. The V gene end was trimmed by 2 bases and the J gene end by 2 bases; junction bases not matched to a gene: 5. This chain's CDR3 is CASSIRPGQGAYEQYF. The part of the CDR3 DNA that was read is TGTGCCAGTAGTATACGTCCGGGACAGGGGGCCTACGAG.

In regard to this clone: The CDR3 extends 3 residues past the end of the read, so its final part is completed from the germline J gene. The rearrangement links TRBV20-1 to TRBJ1-2; the D gene is possibly TRBD1 (6 bases). In germline, CDR1 is DFQATT, CDR2 SNEGSKA (reference sequence). Deletions cut 5 bases from V and 6 bases from J, with 13 bases between. The CDR3 length is 12 residues. The CDR3 DNA, read in part, is TGCAGTGCTCCCCAGGGGATGAATGGC. Residues: CSAPQGMNG. In full, the CDR3 reads CSAPQGMNGYTF.

About this clone itself: The sequenced fragment ends 3 residues before the CDR3 boundary, so the rest is inferred from the germline J gene. This chain joins TRBV5-1 and TRBJ1-6, with a tentative D call TRBD1 (6 bases). Germline CDR1 is SGHRS and CDR2 is YFSETQ. The CDR3 is 16 amino acids. Deletions cut 1 base from V and 9 bases from J, with 17 bases between. Incomplete CDR3 DNA: TGCGCCAGCAGCTTGTCGGGGACACCGACTCCTTCACCC. Its translation is CASSLSGTPTPSP. The entire CDR3 protein is CASSLSGTPTPSPLHF.

Regarding this clone: The read terminates 3 residues ahead of where the CDR3 ends, so the germline J gene completes it. The genes are TRBV2 and TRBJ2-1, with D perhaps matching TRBD2 (5 bases). The V gene lost 4 bases and the J gene lost 9 bases, with 16 bases spanning the gap. The CDR3 runs 14 residues. Germline CDR1 SNHLY, CDR2 FYNNEI. CDR3 amino acids: CASSVWVPAGEQFF. The sequenced CDR3 bases are TGTGCCAGCAGTGTATGGGTCCCCGCGGGTGAG.

As regards this clone: The read ends 3 residues before the CDR3 terminus; that terminus is restored from the germline J gene. J is TRBJ1-5 and V is TRBV20-1; D gene unclear. Per the germline V gene, CDR1 is DFQATT and CDR2 is SNEGSKA (reference sequence). There are 14 residues in the CDR3. The V end was cut by 6 bases, the J end by 0 bases, with 12 bases between. The CDR3 region is CSATTGYSNQPQHF. CDR3 bases read: TGCAGTGCCACGACTGGATATAGCAATCAGCCC.

CDR3 bases read: TGTGCCAGCAGCTCCGGACAGGGTAGCGAG. Encoded protein: CASSSGQGSE. The CDR3 in its entirety is CASSSGQGSEQYF. V gene TRBV5-4 combines with J gene TRBJ2-7; 8 nucleotides match TRBD1. From the germline J gene comes the end of the CDR3, since the read stops 3 residues before it. There are 13 residues in the CDR3. The germline V gene has CDR1 SGHNT and CDR2 YYREEE (reference sequence). Losses at the gene ends were 3 bases for V and 6 bases for J; bases not matched to a gene: 5. Complete variable domain (other parts from reference TRBV5-4 and TRBJ2-7): ETGVTQSPTHLIKTRGQQVTLRCSSQSGHNTVSWYQQALGQGPQFIFQYYREEENGRGNFPPRFSGLQFPNYSSELNVNALELDDSALYLCASSSGQGSEQYFGPGTRLTVT.

On this clone itself: The CDR3 end falls 3 residues outside the read, so it is completed with the germline J gene. The V and J genes are TRBV25-1 and TRBJ2-2; either TRBD1 or TRBD2 may supply D (5 bases each). This CDR3 is 15 amino acids long. V was trimmed by 2 bases and J by 3 bases, leaving 10 bases between them. Germline CDR1 and CDR2: MGHDK and SYGVNS. The CDR3 here is CASSEQGVDTGELFF. CDR3 DNA, as far as it was read: TGTGCCAGCAGTGAACAGGGAGTCGACACCGGGGAG.

As regards this clone: Read sequence stops 3 residues before the CDR3 end, and the germline J gene provides the missing end. V and J are TRBV29-1 and TRBJ2-7, with a possible D match to TRBD2 (5 bases). The CDR3 loop spans 13 amino acids. Looked up from germline, CDR1 is SQVTM and CDR2 is ANQGSEA. The V and J ends lost 5 bases and 6 bases respectively, with 17 bases between them. CDR3 DNA (partial): TGCAGCGTTCGAGGACTCCTTGGGGTCGAG. This sequence encodes CSVRGLLGVE. The full CDR3 reads CSVRGLLGVEQYF.

With respect to this clone: The read ends 3 residues before the CDR3 terminus; that terminus is restored from the germline J gene. This chain uses TRBV5-1 with TRBJ2-1; D is undetermined. V lost 1 base and J 8 bases, leaving 13 bases between the germline ends. This CDR3 spans 14 amino acids. Germline CDR1 is SGHRS and CDR2 is YFSETQ. The CDR3 loop is CASSLWQANYEQFF. CDR3 DNA (partial): TGCGCCAGCAGCTTGTGGCAAGCGAACTATGAG.

Worth noting for this clone: The CDR3 end is not reached by the read, which stops 3 residues before it; the germline J gene fills it in. The chain uses TRBV7-7 and TRBJ1-1; possibly TRBD1 for D (5 bases). Trimming stripped 4 bases from V and 1 base from J, with 13 bases between. The CDR3 consists of 15 residues. Germline V CDR1 and CDR2: SSHAT, FNYEAQ (reference sequence). The covered CDR3 bases are TGTGCCAGCAGCTCCATTTCAGGACAGAACACTGAA. Protein: CASSSISGQNTE. The CDR3, in full, reads CASSSISGQNTEAFF. Full variable domain (outside the CDR3, taken from reference TRBV7-7 and TRBJ1-1): GAGVSQSPRYKVTKRGQDVTLRCDPISSHATLYWYQQALGQGPEFLTYFNYEAQPDKSGLPSDRFSAERPEGSISTLTIQRTEQRDSAMYRCASSSISGQNTEAFFGQGTRLTVV.

A note on this clone: The missing CDR3 end, 3 residues past where the read stops, is filled in from the germline J gene. This chain connects TRBV5-1 to TRBJ2-1; 7 positions match TRBD1. Germline CDR1 SGHRS, CDR2 YFSETQ. With V trimmed by 3 bases and J by 8 bases, 8 bases remained unmatched. The CDR3 is made up of 14 amino acids. The CDR3 loop is CASSWSRGSDEQFF. The covered CDR3 bases are TGCGCCAGCAGCTGGTCCAGGGGGAGCGATGAG.

As to this clone: From the germline J gene comes the end of the CDR3, since the read stops 3 residues before it. The chain links TRBV28 to TRBJ2-2; 12 nucleotides line up with TRBD2. This CDR3 has 15 residues. The trim removed 5 bases at V and 8 bases at J, leaving 6 bases unmatched. The germline V gene encodes CDR1 MDHEN and CDR2 SYDVKM. The CDR3 spells CASSLGLAGSGELFF. Incomplete CDR3 DNA: TGTGCCAGCAGTCTTGGACTAGCGGGGTCTGGGGAG.

In regard to this clone: The read gets to within 3 residues of the CDR3 end, and the germline J gene fills in the rest. This rearrangement joins TRBV5-4 to TRBJ1-6; D is possibly TRBD1 (5 bases). The CDR3 is made up of 14 amino acids. Germline V lookup: CDR1 SGHNT, CDR2 YYREEE (reference sequence). The V end lost 5 bases, the J end lost 8 bases, and 14 bases lay between the germline ends. The CDR3 region is CASSWGSGYSPLHF. The sequenced CDR3 bases are TGTGCCAGCAGTTGGGGCTCAGGGTATTCACCC.

With respect to this clone: The CDR3 end lies 3 residues beyond the end of the read and is filled in from the germline J gene. This chain joins TRBV19 and TRBJ2-1; D might be TRBD1 (5 bases). Trimming cost V 4 bases and J 3 bases, with 13 bases left between them. This CDR3 has 15 residues. Germline CDR1 is LNHDA and CDR2 is SQIVND (reference sequence). This CDR3 reads CASSRQGAVYNEQFF. CDR3 DNA (partial): TGTGCCAGTAGTAGGCAGGGCGCAGTCTACAATGAG.

About this clone itself: The read ends 3 residues early relative to the CDR3; the germline J gene fills the gap. This sequence joins TRBV20-1 and TRBJ2-7; possibly TRBD1 for D (6 bases). V lost 1 base and J lost 2, with 9 bases in between. The CDR3 loop spans 13 amino acids. CDR1 and CDR2 from the germline V gene are DFQATT and SNEGSKA (reference sequence). CDR3 sequence: CSARVTGPYEQYF. The part of the CDR3 DNA that was read is TGCAGTGCTAGAGTTACAGGGCCCTACGAG.

A remark on this clone: The read is 3 residues too short to cover the CDR3 end, so that end is filled in from the germline J gene. The rearrangement uses TRBV20-1 and TRBJ1-4, with 11 bases lining up with TRBD1. With 7 bases clipped from V and 8 bases from J, the junction kept 3 bases outside the gene matches. CDR3 length: 12 residues. In germline, CDR1 is DFQATT, CDR2 SNEGSKA (reference sequence). The covered CDR3 bases are TGCAGTGTTCGGACAGGGGGCGAAAAA. Translating it yields CSVRTGGEK. The CDR3, in full, reads CSVRTGGEKLFF.

On this clone itself: With the read ending 3 residues before the CDR3 end, the germline J gene is used to fill in that end. This chain joins TRBV5-1 and TRBJ1-5; TRBD1 is a possible D gene (6 bases). The V gene lost 2 bases and the J gene lost 1 base, with 13 bases spanning the gap. The length of the CDR3 is 16 residues. CDR1 is SGHRS and CDR2 is YFSETQ in the germline V gene. The CDR3 loop reads CASSFQGGSSNQPQHF. Incomplete CDR3 DNA: TGCGCCAGCAGCTTCCAAGGGGGATCGAGCAATCAGCCC.

With respect to this clone: The sequence runs out 3 residues before the end of the CDR3; the remainder is reconstructed from the germline J gene. The rearrangement links TRBV20-1 to TRBJ2-5; 8 bases align to TRBD2. With V trimmed by 0 bases and J by 1 base, 1 base remained unmatched. CDR1 and CDR2 (germline): DFQATT, SNEGSKA (reference sequence). The CDR3 consists of 14 residues. CDR3 bases read: TGCAGTGCTAGAGACGGGACTAGCCAAGAGACC. Translation gives CSARDGTSQET. The whole CDR3 protein reads CSARDGTSQETQYF.

On this clone: The read stops 3 residues short of the end of the CDR3; the missing end is completed from the germline J gene. The V call is TRBV11-2, the J call TRBJ2-3; D perhaps matches TRBD1 (5 bases). There are 12 residues in the CDR3. Trimming cost V 4 bases and J 6 bases, with 8 bases left between them. The germline V gene has CDR1 SGHAT and CDR2 FQNNGV. The CDR3 region is CASSSRADTQYF. CDR3 DNA (partial): TGTGCCAGCAGCTCCAGGGCGGATACG.